The T cell receptor (beta chain) described here comes from a study of shared clonotypes between healthy human individuals. Of note for this clone: The antigen is not known.

Per germline, CDR1 MNHEY and CDR2 SMNVEV (reference sequence). Trimming at V came to 0 bases and at J to 9 bases, leaving 6 bases not matched to a gene. There are 16 residues in the CDR3. The deep-level immunoSEQ assay was used. Clones were read by immunoSEQ multiplex PCR, and TCRdb kept only the in-frame ones, dropping some. The repertoire includes around 2,000,000 clones, approximately 95% of them detected once, and approximately 1.2% sits in the top ten. CD45RO-negative, CCR7-selected cells formed the naive CD8 fraction, which excluded terminally differentiated effector memory CD45RA+ cells. Study observations and caveats: The authors sampled blood alone, and tissue repertoires likely differ.

This chain uses TRBV27 with TRBJ2-1; 12 nucleotides match TRBD2. The source of this sequence is a man younger than 35 in good health. Material for sequencing was naive CD8+ T cells sorted from blood. As DNA, the CDR3 is TGTGCCAGCAGTTTATCGTCTAGCGGGGGGGGAGGTGAGCAGTTCTTC. It is translated as CASSLSSSGGGGEQFF.